This T cell receptor beta chain was captured in a study of blood T cell repertoires in COVID-19 (dated by TCRdb to the early 2020s). As for the study more broadly: Samples from collaborators originated in the United States, Italy and Spain and spanned both the acute and convalescent phases of COVID-19. Samples were obtained from the ongoing ImmuneRACE study (first 160 participants) and from over 1,000 subjects provided by 6 global collaborators. The prospective study material was composed of cDNA or gDNA derived from T cells, B-cell-depleted T cells, or PBMCs. Nearly every sample came with metadata listing a de-identified subject ID, COVID-19 status, age in years and sex. Where HLA class I and class II types were available, the types were taken from metadata supplied by the sample provider, not from assay-based typing. Deeply sampled blood TCRbeta repertoires from subjects exposed to, actively infected with, or recovered from COVID-19 were included in the dataset. A freely available public database, intended as a resource for researchers studying the immune response to SARS-CoV-2, is where the repertoires were released. What the work shows at the level of the full study, not this receptor alone: How much clinical and demographic metadata was included differed by source and by participant, and the metadata was provided uncurated.

Points on this clone: Its recognized antigen is unknown. Qualities for individual bases were not recorded, and no much larger clone is one base off.

One collaborating source in Seattle enrolled patients during active infection and followed them longitudinally through the course of disease. Whole blood was collected in K2EDTA tubes by collaborating institutions according to the institutions' own protocols. For TCRbeta analysis, collaborators shipped samples as frozen whole blood, isolated PBMCs, or DNA extracted from either of those sample types. TCRbeta CDR3 regions were amplified from genomic DNA by means of the immunoSEQ Assay, a bias-controlled multiplex PCR. The authors' pipeline ran thus. The number of nucleated cells in each sample was estimated from the amplification of reference gene primers within the assay. To quantify the absolute abundance of each unique TCRbeta CDR3 rearrangement, sequence reads were collapsed and filtered. Productive Simpson clonality was computed per sample as the square root of Simpson's diversity index over productive rearrangements. TCRdb took this table from immuneACCESS and kept in-frame rearrangements with V and J called. Such tables lack part of the clones; where checked against another copy, unresolved V genes explain under half of the gap, and the rest is unexplained. The V and J calls and clone size come from that table; D and trimming were worked out from the DNA. This sample is represented by about 180,000 clones; about 85% of them were singletons. The ten largest account for roughly 5% of the sample.

CDR1 KGHSH and CDR2 LQKENI are derived from the germline V gene. The cysteine opens and the phenylalanine closes a CDR3 of 16 amino acids. Only the CDR3 part of the read is kept: 48 bases, read in frame from the first base. The germline V end is reduced by 3 bases and the J end by 2 bases; junction bases left unmatched: 7. The TCR was taken from a woman in her fifties or sixties with COVID-19, enrolled during active disease. This chain is built from TRBV18 and TRBJ1-3, with 7 bases in between that match TRBD1. The sample was peripheral blood. The nucleotide sequence is given as TGTGCCAGCTCACCTTACGACAGGGCCACTGGAAACACCATATATTTT. This codes for CASSPYDRATGNTIYF. The CDR3 plus the reference TRBV18 and TRBJ1-3 genes for the other parts give the full variable domain: NAGVMQNPRHLVRRRGQEARLRCSPMKGHSHVYWYRQLPEEGLKFMVYLQKENIIDESGMPKERFSAEFPKEGPSILRIQQVVRGDSAAYFCASSPYDRATGNTIYFGEGSWLTVV.